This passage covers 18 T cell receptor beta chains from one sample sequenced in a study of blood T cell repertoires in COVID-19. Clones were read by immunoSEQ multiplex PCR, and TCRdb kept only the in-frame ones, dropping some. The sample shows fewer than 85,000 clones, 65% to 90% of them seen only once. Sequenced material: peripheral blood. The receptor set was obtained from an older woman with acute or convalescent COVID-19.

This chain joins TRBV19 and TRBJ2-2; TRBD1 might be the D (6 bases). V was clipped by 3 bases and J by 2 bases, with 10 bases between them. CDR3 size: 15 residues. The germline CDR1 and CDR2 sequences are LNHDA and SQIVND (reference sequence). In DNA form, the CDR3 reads TGTGCCAGTAGTATTGAAGGGGGAAACACCGGGGAGCTGTTTTTT. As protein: CASSIEGGNTGELFF.

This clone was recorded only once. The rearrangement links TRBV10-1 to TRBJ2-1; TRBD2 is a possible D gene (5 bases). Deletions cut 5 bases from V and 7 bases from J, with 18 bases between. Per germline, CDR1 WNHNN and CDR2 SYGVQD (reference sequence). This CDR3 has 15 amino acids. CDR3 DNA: TGCGCCAGCAGTTCCACTAGATTGGCCTCTAATGAGCAGTTCTTC. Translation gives CASSSTRLASNEQFF.

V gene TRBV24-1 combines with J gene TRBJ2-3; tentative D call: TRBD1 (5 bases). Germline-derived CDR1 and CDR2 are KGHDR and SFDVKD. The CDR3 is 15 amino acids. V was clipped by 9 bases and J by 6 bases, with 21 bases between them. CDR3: CATQGQGIRRDTQYF. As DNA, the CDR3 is TGTGCCACCCAAGGACAAGGCATCCGCCGCGATACGCAGTATTTT.

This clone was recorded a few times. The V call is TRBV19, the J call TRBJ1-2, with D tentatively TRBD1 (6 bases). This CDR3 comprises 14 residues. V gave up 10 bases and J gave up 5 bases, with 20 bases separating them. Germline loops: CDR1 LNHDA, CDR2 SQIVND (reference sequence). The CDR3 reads CATARGRGRYGYTF. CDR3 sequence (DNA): TGTGCCACCGCGCGGGGGCGCGGAAGGTATGGCTACACCTTC. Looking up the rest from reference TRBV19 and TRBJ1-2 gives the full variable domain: DGGITQSPKYLFRKEGQNVTLSCEQNLNHDAMYWYRQDPGQGLRLIYYSQIVNDFQKGDIAEGYSVSREKKESFPLTVTSAQKNPTAFYLCATARGRGRYGYTFGSGTRLTVV.

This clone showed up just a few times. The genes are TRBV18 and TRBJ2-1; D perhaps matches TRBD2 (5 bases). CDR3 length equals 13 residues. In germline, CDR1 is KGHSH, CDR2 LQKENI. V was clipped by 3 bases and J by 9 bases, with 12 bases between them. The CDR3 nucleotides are TGTGCCAGCTCACCTAATAAGGCGGGTGAGCAGTTCTTC. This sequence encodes CASSPNKAGEQFF. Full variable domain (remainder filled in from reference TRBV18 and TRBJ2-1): NAGVMQNPRHLVRRRGQEARLRCSPMKGHSHVYWYRQLPEEGLKFMVYLQKENIIDESGMPKERFSAEFPKEGPSILRIQQVVRGDSAAYFCASSPNKAGEQFFGPGTRLTVL.

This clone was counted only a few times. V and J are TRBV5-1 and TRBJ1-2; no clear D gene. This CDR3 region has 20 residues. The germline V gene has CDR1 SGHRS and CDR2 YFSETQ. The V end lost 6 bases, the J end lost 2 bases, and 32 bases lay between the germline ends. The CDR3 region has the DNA TGCGCCAGCACCGTAGGAAGCGTGCCCCGGGAGTTTAGGTCCAACTATGGCTACACCTTC. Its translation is CASTVGSVPREFRSNYGYTF.

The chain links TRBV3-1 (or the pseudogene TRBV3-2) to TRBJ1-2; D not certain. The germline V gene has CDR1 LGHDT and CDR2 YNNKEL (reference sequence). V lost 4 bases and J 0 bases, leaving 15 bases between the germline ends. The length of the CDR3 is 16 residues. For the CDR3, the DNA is TGTGCCAGCAGCCTTTTGAGCTGGGCCACTAACTATGGCTACACCTTC. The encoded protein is CASSLLSWATNYGYTF.

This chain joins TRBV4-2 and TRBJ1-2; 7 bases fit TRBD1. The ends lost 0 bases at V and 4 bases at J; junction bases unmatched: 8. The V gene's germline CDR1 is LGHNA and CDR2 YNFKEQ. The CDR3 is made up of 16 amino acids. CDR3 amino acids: CASSQETDRSPYGYTF. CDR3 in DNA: TGTGCCAGCAGCCAAGAAACGGACAGGTCCCCCTATGGCTACACCTTC.

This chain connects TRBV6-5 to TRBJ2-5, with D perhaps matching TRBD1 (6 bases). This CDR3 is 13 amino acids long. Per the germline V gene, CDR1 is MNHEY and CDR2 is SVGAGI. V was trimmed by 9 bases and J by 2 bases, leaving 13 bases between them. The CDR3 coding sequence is TGTGCCAGGGCCAGGACAGCTCAAGAGACCCAGTACTTC. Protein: CARARTAQETQYF.

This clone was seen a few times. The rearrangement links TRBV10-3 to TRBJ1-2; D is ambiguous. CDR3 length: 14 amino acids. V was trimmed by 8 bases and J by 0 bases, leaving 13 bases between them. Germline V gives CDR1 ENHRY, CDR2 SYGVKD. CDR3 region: CAIGPDTSNYGYTF. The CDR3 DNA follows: TGTGCCATCGGGCCAGATACTTCTAACTATGGCTACACCTTC.

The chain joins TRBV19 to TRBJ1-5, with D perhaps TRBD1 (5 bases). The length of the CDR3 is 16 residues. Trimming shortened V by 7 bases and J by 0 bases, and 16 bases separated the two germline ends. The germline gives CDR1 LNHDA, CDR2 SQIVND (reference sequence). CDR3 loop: CASTLTATYSNQPQHF. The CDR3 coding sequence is TGTGCCAGTACTTTGACAGCTACTTATAGCAATCAGCCCCAGCATTTT.

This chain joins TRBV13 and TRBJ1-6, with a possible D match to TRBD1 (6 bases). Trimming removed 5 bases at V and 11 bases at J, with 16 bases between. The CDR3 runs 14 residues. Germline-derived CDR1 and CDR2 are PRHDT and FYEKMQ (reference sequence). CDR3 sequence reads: CASSEGGGKTPLHF. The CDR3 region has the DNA TGTGCCAGCAGCGAGGGGGGAGGGAAGACACCCCTCCACTTT.

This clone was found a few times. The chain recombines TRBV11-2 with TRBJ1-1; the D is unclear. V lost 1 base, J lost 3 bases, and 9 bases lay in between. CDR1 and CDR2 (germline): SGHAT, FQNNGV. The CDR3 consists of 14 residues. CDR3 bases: TGTGCCAGCAGCTTAGGAGTCCGCGACACTGAAGCTTTCTTT. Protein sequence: CASSLGVRDTEAFF.

The CDR3 DNA sequence: TGTGCCAGCAGCCAAATGGGCGACTCTGGAAACACCATATATTTT. Its protein is CASSQMGDSGNTIYF. The rearrangement links TRBV7-3 to TRBJ1-3; D uncertain. The CDR3 is made up of 15 amino acids. Trimming left V 5 bases short and J 0 bases short, with 11 bases between. Germline loops: CDR1 SGHTA, CDR2 FQGTGA.

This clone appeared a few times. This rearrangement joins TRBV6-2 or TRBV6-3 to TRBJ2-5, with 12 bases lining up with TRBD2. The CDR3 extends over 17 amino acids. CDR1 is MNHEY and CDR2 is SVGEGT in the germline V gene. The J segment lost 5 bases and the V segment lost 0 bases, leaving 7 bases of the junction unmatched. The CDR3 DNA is TGTGCCAGCAGTTACTCCGCCGGACTAGCGGGGATGGAGACCCAGTACTTC. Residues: CASSYSAGLAGMETQYF.

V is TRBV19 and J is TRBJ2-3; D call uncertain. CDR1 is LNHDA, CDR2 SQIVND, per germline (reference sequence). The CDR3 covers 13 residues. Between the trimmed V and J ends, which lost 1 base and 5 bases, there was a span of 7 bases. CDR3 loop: CASSIGAGDTQYF. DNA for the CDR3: TGTGCCAGTAGTATAGGAGCCGGAGATACGCAGTATTTT.

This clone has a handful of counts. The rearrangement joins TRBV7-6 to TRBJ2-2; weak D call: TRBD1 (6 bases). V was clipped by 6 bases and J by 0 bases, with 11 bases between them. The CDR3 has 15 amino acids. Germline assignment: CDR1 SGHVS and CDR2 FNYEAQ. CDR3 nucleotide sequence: TGTGCCAGCAGTTCCGGGACAACGAACACCGGGGAGCTGTTTTTT. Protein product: CASSSGTTNTGELFF.

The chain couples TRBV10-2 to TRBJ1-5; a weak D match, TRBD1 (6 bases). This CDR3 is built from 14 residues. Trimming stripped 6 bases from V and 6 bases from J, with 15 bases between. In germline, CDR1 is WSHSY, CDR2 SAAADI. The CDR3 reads CASRAPGERQPQHF. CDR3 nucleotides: TGCGCCAGCAGGGCACCAGGGGAGCGTCAGCCCCAGCATTTT.